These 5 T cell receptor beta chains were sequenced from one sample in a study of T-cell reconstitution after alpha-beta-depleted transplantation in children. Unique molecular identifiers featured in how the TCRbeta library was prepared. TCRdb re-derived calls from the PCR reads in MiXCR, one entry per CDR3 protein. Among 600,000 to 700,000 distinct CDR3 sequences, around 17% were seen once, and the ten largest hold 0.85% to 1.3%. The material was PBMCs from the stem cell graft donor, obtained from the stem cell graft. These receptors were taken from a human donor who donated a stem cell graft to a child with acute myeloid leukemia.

CDR3 DNA sequence: TGTGCCAGCAGCTTGGGGGGACCTTCTTCAGATACGCAGTATTTT. Its protein product is CASSLGGPSSDTQYF. The chain joins TRBV5-4 to TRBJ2-3, with D possibly called TRBD1 or TRBD2 (5 bases each). This CDR3 region has 15 residues. Trimming took 0 bases from V and 4 from J, leaving 12 bases between them. CDR1 SGHNT and CDR2 YYREEE come from the germline V gene (reference sequence). Supplemented by reference TRBV5-4 and TRBJ2-3, the full variable domain reads ETGVTQSPTHLIKTRGQQVTLRCSSQSGHNTVSWYQQALGQGPQFIFQYYREEENGRGNFPPRFSGLQFPNYSSELNVNALELDDSALYLCASSLGGPSSDTQYFGPGTRLTVL.

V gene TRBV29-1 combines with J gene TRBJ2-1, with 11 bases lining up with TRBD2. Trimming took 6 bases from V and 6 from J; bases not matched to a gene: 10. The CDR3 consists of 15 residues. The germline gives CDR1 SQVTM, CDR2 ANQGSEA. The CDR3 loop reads CSVDSSGGKINEQFF. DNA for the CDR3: TGCAGCGTGGACTCTAGCGGGGGGAAAATCAATGAGCAGTTCTTC.

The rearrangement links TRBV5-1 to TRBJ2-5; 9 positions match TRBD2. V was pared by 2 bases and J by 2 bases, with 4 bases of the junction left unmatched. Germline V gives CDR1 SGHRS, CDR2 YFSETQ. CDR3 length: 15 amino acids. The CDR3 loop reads CASSFLAGPQETQYF. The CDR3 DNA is TGCGCCAGCAGCTTTCTAGCGGGGCCTCAAGAGACCCAGTACTTC.

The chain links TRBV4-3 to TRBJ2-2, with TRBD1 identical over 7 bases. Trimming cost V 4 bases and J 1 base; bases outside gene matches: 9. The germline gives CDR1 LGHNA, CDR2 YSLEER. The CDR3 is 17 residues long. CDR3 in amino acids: CASSPERQGVNTGELFF. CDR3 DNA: TGCGCCAGCAGCCCAGAGAGACAGGGAGTGAACACCGGGGAGCTGTTTTTT.

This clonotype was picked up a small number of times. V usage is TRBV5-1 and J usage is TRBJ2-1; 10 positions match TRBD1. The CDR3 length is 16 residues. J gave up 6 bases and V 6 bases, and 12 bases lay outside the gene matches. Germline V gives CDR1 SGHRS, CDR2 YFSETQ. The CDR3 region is CASKSGTGAILNEQFF. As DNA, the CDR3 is TGCGCCAGCAAGTCGGGGACAGGGGCGATACTCAATGAGCAGTTCTTC.